This T cell receptor beta chain derives from a study of T cells in Graves' hyperthyroidism and ophthalmopathy. Whole-study context: Once the initial diagnosis was made, peripheral blood was obtained before any treatment.

These patients, aged 18 to 65, had recently diagnosed hyperthyroidism lasting under 2 months. Amplified TCR beta CDR3 regions derived from RNA transcripts. HTBI primers were the set used in a first-round RT-PCR of the TCR CDR3. TCRdb processed the multiplex PCR reads anew with MiXCR; each CDR3 protein has one entry. The sample lists fewer than 900,000 distinct CDR3 sequences, 16% occurring once. The study, taken as a whole, reports: Separating ophthalmopathy from stable hyperthyroidism was achieved by a 13 V-J model.

There are a few counts of this clonotype. The antigen is unknown. The receptor was isolated from a man younger than 35 with Graves' hyperthyroidism. Sequencing used blood.

This CDR3 is CSVARAGEKLFF. The CDR3 coding sequence is TGCAGCGTTGCGCGGGCTGGGGAAAAACTGTTTTTT. V and J are TRBV29-1 and TRBJ1-4; D gene ambiguous. Trimming took off 4 bases at V and 8 bases at J, with 11 bases between the two ends. Germline values: CDR1 SQVTM, CDR2 ANQGSEA. This CDR3 comprises 12 residues.